These 19 T cell receptor beta chains were all obtained from the same sample, sequenced in a study of blood T cell repertoires in COVID-19. Here immunoSEQ multiplex PCR was the method, and the copy in TCRdb shows in-frame clones only, minus some. The data contain around 78,000 clones, roughly 91% of them singletons. The specimen was PBMCs or T cells enriched from blood (not recorded which). Source of these receptors: a woman aged 45-65 years with acute COVID-19.

This rearrangement joins TRBV2 to TRBJ1-2, with 8 bases aligning to TRBD1. Looked up from germline, CDR1 is SNHLY and CDR2 is FYNNEI. The V segment lost 6 bases and the J segment 4 bases; nucleotides outside the gene matches: 13. The CDR3 length is 16 residues. CDR3 sequence: CASRGSRTGNSYGYTF. CDR3 DNA sequence: TGTGCCAGCAGAGGTAGCAGGACAGGGAACTCCTATGGCTACACCTTC.

The chain uses TRBV5-1 and TRBJ1-4; D is uncertain. This CDR3 contains 16 residues. Germline V gene lookup returns CDR1 SGHRS and CDR2 YFSETQ. Trimming stripped 0 bases from V and 0 bases from J, with 9 bases between. The CDR3 reads CASSLEPGTTNEKLFF. The CDR3 nucleotides are TGCGCCAGCAGCTTGGAGCCCGGTACAACTAATGAAAAACTGTTTTTT.

This clone was recorded once. This chain joins TRBV5-5 and TRBJ1-4, with no clear D. CDR3 length: 14 residues. In germline, CDR1 is SGHKS, CDR2 YYEKEE (reference sequence). Trimming pared 2 bases from V and 8 bases from J, leaving 13 bases between. CDR3 in amino acids: CASSFSPSGEKLFF. The CDR3 DNA reads as TGTGCCAGCAGCTTCTCTCCTTCCGGGGAAAAACTGTTTTTT. The full variable domain, its missing parts supplied by reference TRBV5-5 and TRBJ1-4, is DAGVTQSPTHLIKTRGQQVTLRCSPISGHKSVSWYQQVLGQGPQFIFQYYEKEERGRGNFPDRFSARQFPNYSSELNVNALLLGDSALYLCASSFSPSGEKLFFGSGTQLSVL.

The gene calls are TRBV29-1 and TRBJ2-3; D possibly corresponds to TRBD1 (9 bases). CDR1 is SQVTM and CDR2 is ANQGSEA in the germline V gene. The V end lost 4 bases, the J end lost 5 bases, and 19 bases lay between the germline ends. This CDR3 has 15 amino acids. Here the CDR3 DNA reads TGCAGCGTTGGCGGGGGGACAGGGAGTGGAGATACGCAGTATTTT. The encoded protein is CSVGGGTGSGDTQYF.

This chain links TRBV5-1 with TRBJ1-1; unclear D gene. This CDR3 region has 14 residues. Trimming removed 1 base at V and 4 bases at J, with 11 bases between. Germline values: CDR1 SGHRS, CDR2 YFSETQ. CDR3 amino acids: CASSLTSHTTEAFF. As DNA, the CDR3 is TGCGCCAGCAGCTTGACATCCCATACCACTGAAGCTTTCTTT.

The genes are TRBV9 and TRBJ1-1; possibly TRBD1 for D (5 bases). The CDR3 spans 17 residues. Germline V gives CDR1 SGDLS, CDR2 YYNGEE. Trimming left V 4 bases short and J 3 bases short, with 22 bases between. CDR3 in amino acids: CASSPGEGRAGDTEAFF. The CDR3 region has the DNA TGTGCCAGCAGCCCGGGAGAGGGACGGGCGGGGGACACTGAAGCTTTCTTT. Looking up the rest from reference TRBV9 and TRBJ1-1 gives the full variable domain: DSGVTQTPKHLITATGQRVTLRCSPRSGDLSVYWYQQSLDQGLQFLIQYYNGEERAKGNILERFSAQQFPDLHSELNLSSLELGDSALYFCASSPGEGRAGDTEAFFGQGTRLTVV.

This sequence joins TRBV19 and TRBJ1-4, with a tentative D call TRBD1 (6 bases). The V end was cut by 10 bases, the J end by 5 bases, with 14 bases between. CDR3 length: 13 amino acids. Germline CDR1 is LNHDA and CDR2 is SQIVND (reference sequence). As DNA, the CDR3 is TGTGCCACCTCTGACAGGCCAAATGAAAAACTGTTTTTT. Translating it yields CATSDRPNEKLFF.

This rearrangement joins TRBV5-1 to TRBJ2-1; 8 bases match TRBD2. Trimming at V came to 1 base and at J to 7 bases, leaving 10 bases not matched to a gene. The CDR3 loop spans 16 amino acids. Germline assignment: CDR1 SGHRS and CDR2 YFSETQ. The CDR3 DNA follows: TGCGCCAGCAGCTTGACTAGCGGAACCTCTTTTAATGAGCAGTTCTTC. Translation: CASSLTSGTSFNEQFF. The full variable domain, with the rest looked up from reference TRBV5-1 and TRBJ2-1, is KAGVTQTPRYLIKTRGQQVTLSCSPISGHRSVSWYQQTPGQGLQFLFEYFSETQRNKGNFPGRFSGRQFSNSRSEMNVSTLELGDSALYLCASSLTSGTSFNEQFFGPGTRLTVL.

V usage is TRBV13 and J usage is TRBJ2-7, with 12 bases lining up with TRBD1. V dropped 5 bases and J dropped 5; count of bases not matched to a gene: 4. The CDR3 totals 14 residues. Germline CDR1 and CDR2: PRHDT and FYEKMQ (reference sequence). The CDR3: CASSRDRGQHEQYF. CDR3 sequence (DNA): TGTGCCAGCAGCCGGGACAGGGGGCAACACGAGCAGTACTTC.

The chain employs TRBV18 and TRBJ1-1; no firm D call. Deletions cut 2 bases from V and 1 base from J, with 8 bases between. The germline gives CDR1 KGHSH, CDR2 LQKENI. The CDR3 consists of 14 residues. The CDR3 loop reads CASSPDQANTEAFF. The CDR3 nucleotides are TGTGCCAGCTCACCAGACCAGGCGAACACTGAAGCTTTCTTT.

This chain connects TRBV11-3 to TRBJ2-1, with D possibly matching TRBD2 (5 bases). The CDR3 has 13 residues. V was trimmed by 1 base and J by 8 bases, leaving 9 bases between them. Germline V gene sequence: CDR1 SGHNT, CDR2 YENEEA. CDR3 region: CASSLGLADEQFF. The CDR3 DNA sequence: TGTGCCAGCAGCTTAGGGCTAGCCGATGAGCAGTTCTTC.

V is TRBV5-1 and J is TRBJ1-2; TRBD1 matches 8 bases. The CDR3 sequence is 16 residues long. Germline V gives CDR1 SGHRS, CDR2 YFSETQ. V dropped 4 bases and J dropped 1; count of bases not matched to a gene: 9. CDR3 bases: TGCGCCAGCAGCACCCAAGCAGGACAGGGTAACTATGGCTACACCTTC. It is translated as CASSTQAGQGNYGYTF.

The V and J genes are TRBV19 and TRBJ1-2; D call uncertain. Trimming left V 1 base short and J 6 bases short, with 15 bases between. Germline V gene sequence: CDR1 LNHDA, CDR2 SQIVND (reference sequence). The CDR3 sequence is 15 residues long. CDR3 amino acids: CASSIVYASRNGYTF. As DNA, the CDR3 is TGTGCCAGTAGTATAGTGTATGCCTCCAGAAATGGCTACACCTTC. Together with reference TRBV19 and TRBJ1-2, the CDR3 gives the full variable domain: DGGITQSPKYLFRKEGQNVTLSCEQNLNHDAMYWYRQDPGQGLRLIYYSQIVNDFQKGDIAEGYSVSREKKESFPLTVTSAQKNPTAFYLCASSIVYASRNGYTFGSGTRLTVV.

The chain carries TRBV30 and TRBJ1-2; D possibly corresponds to TRBD1 (5 bases). The CDR3 loop spans 15 amino acids. Germline assignment: CDR1 GTSNPN and CDR2 SVGIG (reference sequence). Trimming left V 2 bases short and J 8 bases short, with 21 bases between. As DNA, the CDR3 is TGTGCCTGGAGTCACGGGCAGGGAGGTTTCGGCGGCTACACCTTC. This gives the protein CAWSHGQGGFGGYTF.

This clone came up once. This chain links TRBV5-1 with TRBJ2-7; D unclear. Germline-derived CDR1 and CDR2 are SGHRS and YFSETQ. V dropped 0 bases and J dropped 0 bases, with 4 bases sitting between them. The CDR3 consists of 13 residues. The CDR3, as DNA: TGCGCCAGCAGCTTGGACGGCTCCTACGAGCAGTACTTC. Its translation is CASSLDGSYEQYF.

The V and J genes are TRBV19 and TRBJ2-5, with 7 positions matching TRBD2. After removal of 6 bases from V and 5 bases from J, the junction contained 3 bases not matched to a gene. This CDR3 has 12 amino acids. Germline values: CDR1 LNHDA, CDR2 SQIVND (reference sequence). This chain's CDR3 is CASRAGAETQYF. The CDR3 DNA is TGTGCCAGTAGGGCGGGAGCGGAGACCCAGTACTTC.

The chain uses TRBV3-1 (or the pseudogene TRBV3-2) and TRBJ1-2, with 8 bases aligning to TRBD1. This CDR3 comprises 14 residues. Germline CDR1 LGHDT, CDR2 YNNKEL (reference sequence). The junction had 6 bases not matched to a gene; V was cut back by 3 bases and J by 6 bases. The CDR3 sequence: CASSHKPQGDGYTF. CDR3 in DNA: TGTGCCAGCAGCCATAAACCACAGGGGGATGGCTACACCTTC.

The chain has TRBV11-3 and TRBJ2-3; 8 bases are shared with TRBD1. Germline loops: CDR1 SGHNT, CDR2 YENEEA. V dropped 5 bases and J dropped 3; count of bases not matched to a gene: 7. This CDR3 comprises 15 residues. The CDR3: CASSRGTGGTDTQYF. CDR3 bases: TGTGCCAGCAGCCGGGGGACAGGAGGAACAGATACGCAGTATTTT.

The J gene is TRBJ2-1, the V gene TRBV4-1, with TRBD1 matching 7 bases. Germline V gene lookup returns CDR1 MGHRA and CDR2 YSYEKL. The CDR3 is 15 amino acids. The V segment lost 5 bases and the J segment 6 bases; nucleotides outside the gene matches: 10. The DNA of the CDR3 is TGCGCCAGCAGCTCTCGGACAGGAACTCCCAATGAGCAGTTCTTC. Its translation is CASSSRTGTPNEQFF.